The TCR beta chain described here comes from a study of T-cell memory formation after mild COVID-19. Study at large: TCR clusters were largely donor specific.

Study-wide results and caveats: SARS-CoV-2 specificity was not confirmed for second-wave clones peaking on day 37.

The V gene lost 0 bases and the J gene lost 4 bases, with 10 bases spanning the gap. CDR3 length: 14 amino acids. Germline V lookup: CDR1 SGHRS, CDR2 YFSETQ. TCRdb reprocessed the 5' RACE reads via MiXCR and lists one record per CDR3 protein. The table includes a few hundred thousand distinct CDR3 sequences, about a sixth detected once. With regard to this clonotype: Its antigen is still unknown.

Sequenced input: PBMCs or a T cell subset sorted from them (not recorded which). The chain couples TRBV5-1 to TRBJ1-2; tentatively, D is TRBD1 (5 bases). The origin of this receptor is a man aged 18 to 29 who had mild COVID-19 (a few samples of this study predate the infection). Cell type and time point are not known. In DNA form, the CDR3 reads TGCGCCAGCAGCTTGGGGGCAGGGACCTATGGCTACACCTTC. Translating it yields CASSLGAGTYGYTF.